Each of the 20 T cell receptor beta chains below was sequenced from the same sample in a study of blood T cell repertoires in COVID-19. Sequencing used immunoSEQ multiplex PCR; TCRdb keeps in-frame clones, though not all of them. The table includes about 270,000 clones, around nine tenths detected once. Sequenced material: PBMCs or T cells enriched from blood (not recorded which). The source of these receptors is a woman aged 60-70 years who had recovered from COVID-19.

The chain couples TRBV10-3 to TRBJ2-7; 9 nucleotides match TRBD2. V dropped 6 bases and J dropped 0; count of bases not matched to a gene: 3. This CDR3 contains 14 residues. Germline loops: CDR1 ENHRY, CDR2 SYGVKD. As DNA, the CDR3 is TGTGCCATCAGGACTAGCGGACCCTCCTACGAGCAGTACTTC. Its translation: CAIRTSGPSYEQYF.

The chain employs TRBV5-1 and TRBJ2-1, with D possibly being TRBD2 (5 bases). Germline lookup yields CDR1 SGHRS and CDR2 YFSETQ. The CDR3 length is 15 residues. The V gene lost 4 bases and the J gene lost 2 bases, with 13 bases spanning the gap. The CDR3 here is CASSAAGITYNEQFF. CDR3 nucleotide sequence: TGCGCCAGCAGCGCTGCCGGGATTACCTACAATGAGCAGTTCTTC.

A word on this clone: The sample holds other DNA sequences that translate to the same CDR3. The DNA of the CDR3 is TGTGCCGGTATGACAGGGGCACCGAACACTGAAGCTTTCTTT. It yields the protein CAGMTGAPNTEAFF. The genes are TRBV28 and TRBJ1-1, with 8 nucleotides matching TRBD1. CDR3 length: 14 residues. Losses at the gene ends were 11 bases for V and 1 base for J; bases not matched to a gene: 9. Per germline, CDR1 MDHEN and CDR2 SYDVKM.

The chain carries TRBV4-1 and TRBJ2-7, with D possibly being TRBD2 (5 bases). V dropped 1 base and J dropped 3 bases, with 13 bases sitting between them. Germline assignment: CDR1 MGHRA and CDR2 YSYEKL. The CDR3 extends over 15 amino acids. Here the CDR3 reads CASSQADSTLYEQYF. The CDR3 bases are TGCGCCAGCAGCCAAGCGGACTCCACTCTCTACGAGCAGTACTTC.

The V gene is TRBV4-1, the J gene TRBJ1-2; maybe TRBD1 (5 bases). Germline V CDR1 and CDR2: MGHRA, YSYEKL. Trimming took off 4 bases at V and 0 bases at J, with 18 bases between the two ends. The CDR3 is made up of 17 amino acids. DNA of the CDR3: TGCGCCAGCAGCCCGGGGGATGGGCAGGATGCTAACTATGGCTACACCTTC. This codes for CASSPGDGQDANYGYTF.

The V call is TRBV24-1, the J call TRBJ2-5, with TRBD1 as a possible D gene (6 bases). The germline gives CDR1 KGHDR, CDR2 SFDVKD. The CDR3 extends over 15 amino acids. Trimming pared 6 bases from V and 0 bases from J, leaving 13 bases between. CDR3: CATSPGHLNQETQYF. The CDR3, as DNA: TGTGCCACCAGTCCGGGACACCTGAACCAAGAGACCCAGTACTTC.

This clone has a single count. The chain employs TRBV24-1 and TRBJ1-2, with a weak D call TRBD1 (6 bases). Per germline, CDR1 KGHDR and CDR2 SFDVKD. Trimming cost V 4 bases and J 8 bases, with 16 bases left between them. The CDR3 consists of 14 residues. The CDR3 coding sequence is TGTGCCACCAGTGACCCTACAGGGTCAGAAGGCTACACCTTC. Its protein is CATSDPTGSEGYTF.

The chain's CDR3 is CASSFFRGSDQPQHF. The CDR3 DNA is TGTGCCAGCAGCTTTTTCAGGGGTTCCGATCAGCCCCAGCATTTT. J is TRBJ1-5 and V is TRBV2, with TRBD1 as a possible D gene (6 bases). Trimming cost V 6 bases and J 5 bases, with 17 bases left between them. Germline V gives CDR1 SNHLY, CDR2 FYNNEI. CDR3 length: 15 residues. The entire variable domain, with the rest obtained from reference TRBV2 and TRBJ1-5, is as follows: EPEVTQTPSHQVTQMGQEVILRCVPISNHLYFYWYRQILGQKVEFLVSFYNNEISEKSEIFDDQFSVERPDGSNFTLKIRSTKLEDSAMYFCASSFFRGSDQPQHFGDGTRLSIL.

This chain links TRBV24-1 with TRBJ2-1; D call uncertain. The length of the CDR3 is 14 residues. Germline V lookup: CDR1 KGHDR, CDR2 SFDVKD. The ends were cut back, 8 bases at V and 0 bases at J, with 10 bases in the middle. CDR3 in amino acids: CATMKEHSYNEQFF. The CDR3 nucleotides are TGTGCCACCATGAAGGAGCACTCCTACAATGAGCAGTTCTTC.

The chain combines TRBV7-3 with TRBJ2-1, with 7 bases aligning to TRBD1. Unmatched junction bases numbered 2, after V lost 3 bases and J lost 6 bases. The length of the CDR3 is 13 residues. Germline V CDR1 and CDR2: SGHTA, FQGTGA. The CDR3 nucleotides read TGTGCCAGCAGCTTTGACAGGGCCAATGAGCAGTTCTTC. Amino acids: CASSFDRANEQFF.

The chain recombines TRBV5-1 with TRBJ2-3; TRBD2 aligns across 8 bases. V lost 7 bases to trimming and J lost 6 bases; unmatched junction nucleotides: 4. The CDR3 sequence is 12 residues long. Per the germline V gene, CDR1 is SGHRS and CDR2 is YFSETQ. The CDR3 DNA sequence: TGCGCCAGCGGTCGGGAGGGGGATACGCAGTATTTT. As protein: CASGREGDTQYF.

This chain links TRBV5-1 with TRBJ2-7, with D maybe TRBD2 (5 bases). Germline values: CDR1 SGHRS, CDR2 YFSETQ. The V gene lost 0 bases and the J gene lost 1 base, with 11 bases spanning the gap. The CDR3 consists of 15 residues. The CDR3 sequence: CASSLGGSWSYEQYF. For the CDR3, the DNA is TGCGCCAGCAGCTTGGGAGGGAGTTGGTCCTACGAGCAGTACTTC. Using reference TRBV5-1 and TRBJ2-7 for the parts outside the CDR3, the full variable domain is KAGVTQTPRYLIKTRGQQVTLSCSPISGHRSVSWYQQTPGQGLQFLFEYFSETQRNKGNFPGRFSGRQFSNSRSEMNVSTLELGDSALYLCASSLGGSWSYEQYFGPGTRLTVT.

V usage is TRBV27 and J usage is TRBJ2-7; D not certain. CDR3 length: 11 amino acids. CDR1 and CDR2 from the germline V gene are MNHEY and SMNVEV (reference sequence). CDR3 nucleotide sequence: TGTGCGCTGGGCCCCTCCTACGAGCAGTACTTC. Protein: CALGPSYEQYF.

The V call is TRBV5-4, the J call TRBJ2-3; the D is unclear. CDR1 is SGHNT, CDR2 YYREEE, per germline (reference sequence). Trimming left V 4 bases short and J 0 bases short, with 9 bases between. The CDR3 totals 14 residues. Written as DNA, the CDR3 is TGTGCCAGCAGCCCCCTAACCAGCACAGATACGCAGTATTTT. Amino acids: CASSPLTSTDTQYF.

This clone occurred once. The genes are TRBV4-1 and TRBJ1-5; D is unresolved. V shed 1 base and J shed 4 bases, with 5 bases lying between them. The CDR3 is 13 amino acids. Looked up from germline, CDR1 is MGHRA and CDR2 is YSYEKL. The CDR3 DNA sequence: TGCGCCAGCAGCCAAGCAATTAATCAGCCCCAGCATTTT. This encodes CASSQAINQPQHF.

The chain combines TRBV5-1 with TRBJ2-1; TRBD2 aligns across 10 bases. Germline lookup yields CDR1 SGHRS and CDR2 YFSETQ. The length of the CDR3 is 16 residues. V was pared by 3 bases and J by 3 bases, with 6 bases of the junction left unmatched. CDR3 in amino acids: CASSSTASGSYNEQFF. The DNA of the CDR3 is TGCGCCAGCAGCTCAACCGCTAGCGGGAGCTACAATGAGCAGTTCTTC. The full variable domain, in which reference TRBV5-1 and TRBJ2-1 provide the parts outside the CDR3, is KAGVTQTPRYLIKTRGQQVTLSCSPISGHRSVSWYQQTPGQGLQFLFEYFSETQRNKGNFPGRFSGRQFSNSRSEMNVSTLELGDSALYLCASSSTASGSYNEQFFGPGTRLTVL.

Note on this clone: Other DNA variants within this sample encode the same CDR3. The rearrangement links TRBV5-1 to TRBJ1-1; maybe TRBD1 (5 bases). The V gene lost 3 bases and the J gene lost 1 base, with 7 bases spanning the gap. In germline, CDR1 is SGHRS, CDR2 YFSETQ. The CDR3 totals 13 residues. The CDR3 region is CASSSQGNTEAFF. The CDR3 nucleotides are TGCGCCAGCAGCTCCCAGGGGAACACTGAAGCTTTCTTT.

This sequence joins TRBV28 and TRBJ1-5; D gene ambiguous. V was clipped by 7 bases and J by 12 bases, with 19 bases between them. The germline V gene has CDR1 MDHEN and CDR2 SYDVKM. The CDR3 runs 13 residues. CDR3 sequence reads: CASTTPRGVLQHF. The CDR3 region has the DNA TGTGCCAGCACCACCCCGCGGGGAGTTCTCCAGCATTTT.

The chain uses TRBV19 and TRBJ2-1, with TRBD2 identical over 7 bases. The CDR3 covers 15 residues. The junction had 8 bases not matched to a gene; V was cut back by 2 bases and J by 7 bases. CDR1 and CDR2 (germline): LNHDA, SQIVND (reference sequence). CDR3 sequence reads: CASSIWGRVGNEQFF. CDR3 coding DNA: TGTGCCAGTAGTATATGGGGGAGGGTCGGAAATGAGCAGTTCTTC.

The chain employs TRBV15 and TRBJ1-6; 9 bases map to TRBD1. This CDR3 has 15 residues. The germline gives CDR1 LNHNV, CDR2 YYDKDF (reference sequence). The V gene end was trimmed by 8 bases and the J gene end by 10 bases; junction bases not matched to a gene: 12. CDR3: CATASLGTGFSPLHF. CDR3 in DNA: TGTGCCACCGCCTCATTGGGGACAGGGTTCTCACCCCTCCACTTT.